Each of the 29 T cell receptor beta chains below was sequenced from the same sample in a study of T cell changes during pregnancy in multiple sclerosis. Data came from immunoSEQ multiplex PCR; TCRdb stores just in-frame clones and leaves some out. The sample gives tens of thousands of clones, 85% to 95% of which show up once; 0.84% is in the top ten. The source was peripheral blood, collected in the third trimester of pregnancy. These TCRs come from a female donor with multiple sclerosis, enrolled in a pregnancy study.

V is TRBV28 and J is TRBJ2-1; D call uncertain. In germline, CDR1 is MDHEN, CDR2 SYDVKM. CDR3 length: 11 residues. Trimming stripped 3 bases from V and 8 bases from J, with 5 bases between. Here the CDR3 DNA reads TGTGCCAGCAGTTTGGCCCATGAGCAGTTCTTC. This gives the protein CASSLAHEQFF.

The chain joins TRBV29-1 to TRBJ1-2, with no clear D. The germline V and J ends were trimmed by 5 bases and 5 bases, with 18 bases remaining between them. The germline V gene has CDR1 SQVTM and CDR2 ANQGSEA. The CDR3 length is 14 residues. The CDR3 sequence: CSVPTGSIGYGYTF. The CDR3 DNA sequence: TGCAGCGTTCCGACGGGAAGTATCGGGTATGGCTACACCTTC.

This chain joins TRBV30 and TRBJ2-3, with TRBD1 as a possible D gene (5 bases). CDR3 length: 13 amino acids. Per germline, CDR1 GTSNPN and CDR2 SVGIG (reference sequence). V shed 4 bases and J shed 4 bases, with 12 bases lying between them. CDR3 amino acids: CAWNQGRADTQYF. CDR3 bases: TGTGCCTGGAATCAGGGCCGGGCAGATACGCAGTATTTT.

The chain uses TRBV7-3 and TRBJ2-3, with 12 bases identical to TRBD2. The CDR3 extends over 21 amino acids. Germline V gives CDR1 SGHTA, CDR2 FQGTGA. With V trimmed by 2 bases and J by 2 bases, 17 bases remained unmatched. CDR3 residues: CASSLLGASGRADSTTDTQYF. For the CDR3, the DNA is TGTGCCAGCAGCTTACTCGGGGCTAGCGGGAGGGCCGACTCTACCACAGATACGCAGTATTTT.

This chain links TRBV7-9 with TRBJ2-6, with TRBD1 matching 9 bases. Trimming took 5 bases from V and 2 from J; bases not matched to a gene: 10. The CDR3 is 18 residues long. CDR1 and CDR2 (germline): SEHNR, FQNEAQ (reference sequence). CDR3 nucleotides: TGTGCCAGCAGCGCCGAGGGACAGGGAGGCGCTGGGGCCAACGTCCTGACTTTC. This gives the protein CASSAEGQGGAGANVLTF.

The chain is built from TRBV5-1 and TRBJ2-4, with D possibly matching TRBD1 (5 bases). The germline V gene encodes CDR1 SGHRS and CDR2 YFSETQ. The V end was cut by 7 bases, the J end by 9 bases, with 20 bases between. The CDR3 is made up of 14 amino acids. The CDR3 here is CASRDSILSGIQYF. CDR3 nucleotide sequence: TGCGCCAGCCGTGACAGCATCCTTTCAGGCATTCAGTACTTC.

This chain uses TRBV5-8 with TRBJ1-5, with D possibly matching TRBD1 (5 bases). Looked up from germline, CDR1 is SGHTS and CDR2 is YDEGEE. V was shortened by 4 bases and J by 7 bases, with 18 bases between the two germline ends. The CDR3 contains 15 residues. This chain's CDR3 is CASSPTFRGGQPQHF. The CDR3 DNA is TGTGCCAGCAGCCCCACCTTTAGGGGTGGACAGCCCCAGCATTTT.

This chain joins TRBV7-9 and TRBJ2-7; no firm D call. Germline CDR1 is SEHNR and CDR2 is FQNEAQ (reference sequence). The CDR3 covers 11 residues. The germline V and J ends were trimmed by 5 bases and 6 bases, with 8 bases remaining between them. This CDR3 reads CASSTSSEQYF. The CDR3 DNA is TGTGCCAGCAGCACGAGCTCCGAGCAGTACTTC.

The chain joins TRBV25-1 to TRBJ2-7, with D possibly TRBD1 on 6 matching bases. The V gene's germline CDR1 is MGHDK and CDR2 SYGVNS. Between the trimmed V and J ends, which lost 8 bases and 2 bases, there was a span of 16 bases. This CDR3 contains 14 residues. The CDR3 protein is CASSDRTLPYEQYF. CDR3 in DNA: TGTGCCAGCTCTGACAGGACCTTACCCTACGAGCAGTACTTC.

The table lists this clone with a count of one. The rearrangement uses TRBV5-5 and TRBJ2-7; TRBD2 agrees at 10 bases. V lost 0 bases and J lost 4; bases outside the gene matches: 4. This CDR3 comprises 15 residues. CDR1 and CDR2 (germline): SGHKS, YYEKEE (reference sequence). The CDR3 reads CASSLDSGRAYEQYF. CDR3 bases: TGTGCCAGCAGCTTGGACAGCGGGAGGGCGTACGAGCAGTACTTC.

V and J are TRBV19 and TRBJ2-7; 7 bases are shared with TRBD2. Germline V gene sequence: CDR1 LNHDA, CDR2 SQIVND (reference sequence). The V and J ends lost 11 bases and 3 bases, in that order; junction bases with no gene match: 7. There are 12 residues in the CDR3. The CDR3 coding sequence is TGTGCCTCCGGGGACTACTTCTACGAGCAGTACTTC. As protein: CASGDYFYEQYF.

CDR3 coding DNA: TGTGCCAGCAGCGTAGCGGAATCGCCAGGACAGGGGCTGTACGAGCAGTACTTC. This sequence encodes CASSVAESPGQGLYEQYF. The chain joins TRBV9 to TRBJ2-7; 9 bases are a match to TRBD1. V trimming: 0 bases; J trimming: 4 bases; junction bases outside the gene matches: 14. Germline V gene data show CDR1 as SGDLS and CDR2 as YYNGEE. The CDR3 loop spans 18 amino acids.

The rearrangement links TRBV10-1 to TRBJ2-3; weak D call: TRBD2 (5 bases). V lost 0 bases and J 1 base, leaving 11 bases between the germline ends. The CDR3 loop spans 16 amino acids. The V gene's germline CDR1 is WNHNN and CDR2 SYGVQD (reference sequence). CDR3 nucleotides: TGCGCCAGCAGTGAGTCGACGCTGCGGGGCACAGATACGCAGTATTTT. It codes for CASSESTLRGTDTQYF.

The chain joins TRBV14 to TRBJ2-7; 11 bases fit TRBD2. This CDR3 has 15 residues. The germline V gene encodes CDR1 SGHDN and CDR2 FVKESK. The ends lost 7 bases at V and 5 bases at J; junction bases unmatched: 10. CDR3 coding DNA: TGTGCCAGCATGCCACTAGCGGGAGTTCGAGACGAGCAGTACTTC. This codes for CASMPLAGVRDEQYF.

The V gene is TRBV7-8, the J gene TRBJ2-1, with 13 bases matching TRBD2. The CDR3 covers 15 residues. Losses at the gene ends were 5 bases for V and 4 bases for J; bases not matched to a gene: 2. The germline gives CDR1 SGHVS, CDR2 FQNEAQ. As DNA, the CDR3 is TGTGCCAGCAGCCGGACTAGCGGGAGTTACAATGAGCAGTTCTTC. Translating gives CASSRTSGSYNEQFF. Together with reference TRBV7-8 and TRBJ2-1, the CDR3 gives the full variable domain: GAGVSQSPRYKVAKRGQDVALRCDPISGHVSLFWYQQALGQGPEFLTYFQNEAQLDKSGLPSDRFFAERPEGSVSTLKIQRTQQEDSAVYLCASSRTSGSYNEQFFGPGTRLTVL.

V gene TRBV29-1 combines with J gene TRBJ1-1; 10 bases fit TRBD1. Germline CDR1 reads SQVTM; CDR2 reads ANQGSEA. V lost 6 bases, J lost 4 bases, and 5 bases stayed unmatched. The CDR3 is 13 amino acids. CDR3 DNA sequence: TGCAGCGTCACCGGGACAGGGGTCACTGAAGCTTTCTTT. This translates into CSVTGTGVTEAFF. The variable domain in full, with the rest retrieved from reference TRBV29-1 and TRBJ1-1, is SAVISQKPSRDICQRGTSLTIQCQVDSQVTMMFWYRQQPGQSLTLIATANQGSEATYESGFVIDKFPISRPNLTFSTLTVSNMSPEDSSIYLCSVTGTGVTEAFFGQGTRLTVV.

This clone was detected only once. J is TRBJ1-1 and V is TRBV27, with TRBD1 matching over 7 bases. The CDR3 has 16 residues. Trimming removed 2 bases from V and 2 bases from J; junction bases left unmatched: 8. The germline V gene has CDR1 MNHEY and CDR2 SMNVEV (reference sequence). The CDR3 loop is CASSLVPGTANTEAFF. DNA of the CDR3: TGTGCCAGCAGTTTAGTTCCCGGGACAGCTAACACTGAAGCTTTCTTT.

The chain employs TRBV6-4 and TRBJ2-7, with 7 bases that match TRBD1. The CDR3 runs 15 residues. Germline V gene data show CDR1 as MRHNA and CDR2 as SNTAGT. The junction had 13 bases not matched to a gene; V was cut back by 5 bases and J by 6 bases. The CDR3 DNA follows: TGTGCCAGCAGTTTTTCCGGGACAGACGATTCCGAGCAGTACTTC. Its protein product is CASSFSGTDDSEQYF.

This clone was seen just once. V is TRBV19 and J is TRBJ1-1; tentatively, D is TRBD1 (6 bases). The CDR3 runs 12 residues. V was clipped by 8 bases and J by 3 bases, with 10 bases between them. The germline V gene encodes CDR1 LNHDA and CDR2 SQIVND (reference sequence). This CDR3 reads CASLTGYTEAFF. The CDR3 DNA is TGTGCCAGTCTGACAGGCTACACTGAAGCTTTCTTT.

This chain joins TRBV5-8 and TRBJ1-2; 10 bases match TRBD1. With V trimmed by 5 bases and J by 6 bases, 13 bases remained unmatched. CDR1 is SGHTS and CDR2 is YDEGEE in the germline V gene. This CDR3 comprises 16 residues. The CDR3 loop reads CASRRTGTGVRDGYTF. The DNA for the CDR3 is TGTGCCAGCAGGCGGACCGGGACAGGGGTAAGGGATGGCTACACCTTC. The full variable domain, in which reference TRBV5-8 and TRBJ1-2 provide the parts outside the CDR3, is EAGVTQSPTHLIKTRGQQATLRCSPISGHTSVYWYQQALGLGLQFLLWYDEGEERNRGNFPPRFSGRQFPNYSSELNVNALELEDSALYLCASRRTGTGVRDGYTFGSGTRLTVV.

The J gene is TRBJ2-7, the V gene TRBV18; 9 nucleotides agree with TRBD2. V shed 2 bases and J 0 bases; nucleotides not matched to a gene: 11. The CDR3 runs to 18 residues. Germline values: CDR1 KGHSH, CDR2 LQKENI. The CDR3 loop reads CASSPARFAGGISYEQYF. The CDR3 DNA sequence: TGTGCCAGCTCACCAGCTCGATTTGCGGGAGGGATCTCCTACGAGCAGTACTTC. Variable domain in full (rest from reference TRBV18 and TRBJ2-7): NAGVMQNPRHLVRRRGQEARLRCSPMKGHSHVYWYRQLPEEGLKFMVYLQKENIIDESGMPKERFSAEFPKEGPSILRIQQVVRGDSAAYFCASSPARFAGGISYEQYFGPGTRLTVT.

This chain links TRBV29-1 with TRBJ2-7; a possible D gene is TRBD2 (6 bases). V lost 6 bases, J lost 0 bases, and 6 bases lay in between. The germline V gene has CDR1 SQVTM and CDR2 ANQGSEA. This CDR3 has 11 residues. The CDR3 reads CSVGGSYEQYF. For the CDR3, the DNA is TGCAGCGTGGGGGGCTCCTACGAGCAGTACTTC.

This chain uses TRBV9 with TRBJ2-7; D might be TRBD2 (6 bases). This CDR3 region has 15 residues. The V end lost 2 bases, the J end lost 2 bases, and 14 bases lay between the germline ends. Germline loops: CDR1 SGDLS, CDR2 YYNGEE. CDR3 loop: CASSVDRGIAYEQYF. The CDR3 DNA sequence: TGTGCCAGCAGCGTTGACCGGGGGATCGCCTACGAGCAGTACTTC. Combining the CDR3 with reference TRBV9 and TRBJ2-7 gives the whole variable domain DSGVTQTPKHLITATGQRVTLRCSPRSGDLSVYWYQQSLDQGLQFLIQYYNGEERAKGNILERFSAQQFPDLHSELNLSSLELGDSALYFCASSVDRGIAYEQYFGPGTRLTVT.

Only one count was recorded for this clone. The J gene is TRBJ1-1, the V gene TRBV2; D might be TRBD1 (6 bases). Germline CDR1 SNHLY, CDR2 FYNNEI. CDR3 length: 12 amino acids. Trimming stripped 6 bases from V and 5 bases from J, with 10 bases between. The CDR3 sequence is CASRSGATEAFF. CDR3 in DNA: TGTGCCAGCAGATCAGGGGCAACTGAAGCTTTCTTT.

The chain combines TRBV4-3 with TRBJ2-1, with TRBD2 matching over 11 bases. Germline V gene data show CDR1 as LGHNA and CDR2 as YSLEER. The J segment lost 6 bases and the V segment lost 3 bases, leaving 4 bases of the junction unmatched. The CDR3 consists of 15 residues. CDR3 nucleotide sequence: TGCGCCAGCAGCCAGATAGCGGGAGGGCCCAATGAGCAGTTCTTC. Translated: CASSQIAGGPNEQFF.

The gene calls are TRBV2 and TRBJ2-1, with D tentatively TRBD1 (6 bases). Germline V lookup: CDR1 SNHLY, CDR2 FYNNEI. CDR3 length: 13 amino acids. V was clipped by 4 bases and J by 8 bases, with 12 bases between them. Written as DNA, the CDR3 is TGTGCCAGCAGTGGCAACAGGGTGGATGAGCAGTTCTTC. Translated: CASSGNRVDEQFF.

The V call is TRBV6-5, the J call TRBJ2-7; 7 nucleotides match TRBD1. This CDR3 region has 14 residues. Germline CDR1 and CDR2: MNHEY and SVGAGI. Germline trimming cut 2 bases from V and 5 bases from J; bases unmatched to any gene: 6. DNA for the CDR3: TGTGCCAGCAGTTACAGGGGGCTAGATGACGAGCAGTACTTC. Its translation is CASSYRGLDDEQYF.

V gene TRBV19 combines with J gene TRBJ1-1, with 10 bases that match TRBD1. The CDR3 covers 16 residues. CDR1 is LNHDA, CDR2 SQIVND, per germline (reference sequence). The V segment lost 8 bases and the J segment 3 bases; nucleotides outside the gene matches: 12. DNA of the CDR3: TGTGCCAGTGGTCGTTTGCCGGGACAGGGGTACACTGAAGCTTTCTTT. Translated: CASGRLPGQGYTEAFF.

The chain joins TRBV30 to TRBJ1-2; weak D call: TRBD1 (5 bases). Germline V gene data show CDR1 as GTSNPN and CDR2 as SVGIG (reference sequence). The CDR3 contains 11 residues. V lost 5 bases and J 8 bases, leaving 12 bases between the germline ends. CDR3 protein: CAWGGLQGYTF. As DNA, the CDR3 is TGTGCCTGGGGGGGACTTCAGGGCTACACCTTC.